The 2 T cell receptor beta chains below come from one sample, sequenced in a study of CD8 T cells in ankylosing spondylitis. TCRdb independently ran MiXCR on the 5' RACE reads; one entry per CDR3 protein. The data show around 220,000 distinct CDR3 sequences, over 9.5% seen once. Sequencing was performed on blood, either unsorted or a sorted T cell fraction (not recorded which). The receptor set was obtained from a male donor with ankylosing spondylitis or in good health (not recorded which).

This clonotype was counted at least ten times. The rearrangement uses TRBV7-2 and TRBJ2-7; D possibly matches TRBD1 or TRBD2 (5 bases each). The V and J ends lost 5 bases and 9 bases respectively, with 14 bases between them. The CDR3 is 12 residues long. CDR1 is SGHTA and CDR2 is FQGNSA in the germline V gene. CDR3 amino acids: CASSQGAGGQYF. CDR3 sequence (DNA): TGTGCCAGCAGCCAAGGGGCAGGAGGGCAGTACTTC. The whole variable domain, filled in from reference TRBV7-2 and TRBJ2-7, reads GAGVSQSPSNKVTEKGKDVELRCDPISGHTALYWYRQSLGQGLEFLIYFQGNSAPDKSGLPSDRFSAERTGGSVSTLTIQRTQQEDSAVYLCASSQGAGGQYFGPGTRLTVT.

This clonotype was observed at least ten times. This clone may be a read error of a much larger clone one base away. The chain combines TRBV20-1 with TRBJ2-5; TRBD1 matches at 11 bases. CDR1 and CDR2 (germline): DFQATT, SNEGSKA (reference sequence). This CDR3 has 17 residues. CDR3 in DNA: TGCTGTGCTAGAGTAGCCGGGACAGGGGGGACCAAGGAGACCCAGTACTTC. Translating gives CCARVAGTGGTKETQYF.